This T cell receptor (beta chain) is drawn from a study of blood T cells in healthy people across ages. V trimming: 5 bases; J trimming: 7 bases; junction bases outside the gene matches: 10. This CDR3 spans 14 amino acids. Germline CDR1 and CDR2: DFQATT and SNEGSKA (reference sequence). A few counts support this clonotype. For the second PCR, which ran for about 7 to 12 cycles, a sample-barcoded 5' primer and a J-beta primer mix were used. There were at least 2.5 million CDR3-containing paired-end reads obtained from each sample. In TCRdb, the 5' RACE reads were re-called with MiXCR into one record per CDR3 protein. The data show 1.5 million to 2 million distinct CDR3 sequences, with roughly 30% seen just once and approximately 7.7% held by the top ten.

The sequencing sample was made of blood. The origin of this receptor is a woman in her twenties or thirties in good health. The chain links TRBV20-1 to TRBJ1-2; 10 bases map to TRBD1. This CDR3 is CSARRTGGVGGYTF. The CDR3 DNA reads TGCAGTGCTCGTAGGACAGGGGGAGTGGGTGGCTACACCTTC.